This T cell receptor (beta chain) appears in the sequencing data of a study of OX40 agonist ivuxolimab in advanced cancers. Study at large: People in dose escalation had one of these cancers: hepatocellular carcinoma, melanoma, renal cell or head and neck cancer.

On this clone itself: Its target is not known.

Study results and caveats: Circulating CD4+ and CD8+ T cells showed clonal expansion by week 6 at 0.1 to 3.0 mg/kg.

Method: immunoSEQ multiplex PCR; TCRdb's copy keeps in-frame clones and lacks some. The sample lists about 100,000 clones, more than 85% occurring once. Specimen: CD4+ or CD8+ T cells sorted from blood, collected in a trial of the OX40 agonist ivuxolimab. The origin of this receptor is an adult with an advanced solid tumor such as melanoma, head and neck, liver or kidney cancer.

CDR3 region: CASSLEAGGRHEQYF. In DNA form, the CDR3 reads TGTGCCAGCAGCTTAGAGGCAGGGGGCCGACACGAGCAGTACTTC. This chain joins TRBV11-3 and TRBJ2-7; 8 bases align to TRBD1. CDR1 and CDR2 (germline): SGHNT, YENEEA. CDR3 size: 15 residues. Unmatched junction bases numbered 6, after V lost 0 bases and J lost 5 bases.